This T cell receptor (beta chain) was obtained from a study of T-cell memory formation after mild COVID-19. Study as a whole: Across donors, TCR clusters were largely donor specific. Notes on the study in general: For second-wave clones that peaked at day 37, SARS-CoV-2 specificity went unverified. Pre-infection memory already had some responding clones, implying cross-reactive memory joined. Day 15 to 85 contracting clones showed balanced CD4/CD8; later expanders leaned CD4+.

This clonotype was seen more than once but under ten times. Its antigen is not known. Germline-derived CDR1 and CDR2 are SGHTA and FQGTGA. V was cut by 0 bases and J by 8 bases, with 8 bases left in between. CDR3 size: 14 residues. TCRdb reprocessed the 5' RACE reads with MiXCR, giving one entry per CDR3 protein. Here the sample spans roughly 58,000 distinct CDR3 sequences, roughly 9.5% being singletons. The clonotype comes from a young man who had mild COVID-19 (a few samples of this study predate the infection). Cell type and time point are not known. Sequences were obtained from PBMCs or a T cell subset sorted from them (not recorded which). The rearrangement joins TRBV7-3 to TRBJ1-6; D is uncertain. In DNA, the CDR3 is TGTGCCAGCAGCTTAACGGGGAGTTATTCACCCCTCCACTTT. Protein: CASSLTGSYSPLHF.